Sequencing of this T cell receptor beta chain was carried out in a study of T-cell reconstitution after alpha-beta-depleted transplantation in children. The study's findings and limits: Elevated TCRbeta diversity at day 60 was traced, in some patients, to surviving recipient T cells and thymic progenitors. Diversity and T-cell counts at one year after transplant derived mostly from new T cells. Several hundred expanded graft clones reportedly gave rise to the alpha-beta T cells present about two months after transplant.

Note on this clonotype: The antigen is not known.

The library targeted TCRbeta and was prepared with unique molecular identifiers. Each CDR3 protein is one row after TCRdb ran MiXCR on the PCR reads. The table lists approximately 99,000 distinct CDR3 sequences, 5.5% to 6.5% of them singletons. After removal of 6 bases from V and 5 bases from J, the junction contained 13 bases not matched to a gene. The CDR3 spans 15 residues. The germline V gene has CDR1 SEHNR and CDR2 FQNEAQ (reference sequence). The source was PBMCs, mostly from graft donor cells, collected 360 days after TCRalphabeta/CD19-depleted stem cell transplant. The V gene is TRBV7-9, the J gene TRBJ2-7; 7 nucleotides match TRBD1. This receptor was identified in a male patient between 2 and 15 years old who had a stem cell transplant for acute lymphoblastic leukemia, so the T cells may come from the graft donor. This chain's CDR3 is CASSPGNRGSNEQYF. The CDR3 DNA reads TGTGCCAGCAGTCCCGGGAACAGGGGAAGTAACGAGCAGTACTTC.